This TCR beta chain appears in the sequencing data of a study of blood T cell repertoires in COVID-19. This clone was seen only once. Sequencing used immunoSEQ multiplex PCR; TCRdb keeps in-frame clones, though not all of them. Among about 97,000 clones listed, 81% were seen once. Germline CDR1 and CDR2: LNHDA and SQIVND (reference sequence). The CDR3 covers 14 residues. The ends were cut back, 5 bases at V and 9 bases at J, with 19 bases in the middle. The chain recombines TRBV19 with TRBJ1-1; D is undetermined. The receptor was derived from a man aged 55 to 69 with acute or convalescent COVID-19. The specimen was peripheral blood. CDR3: CASSPHRGQSKAFF. The CDR3 DNA sequence: TGTGCCAGTAGTCCCCACCGAGGGCAGTCTAAAGCTTTCTTT.